The 25 T cell receptor beta chains below come from one sample, sequenced in a study of T cells in women clearing cervical HPV infection. Sequenced by immunoSEQ multiplex PCR; TCRdb stores in-frame clones only, minus some. Seen in this sample are some 32,000 clones; the ten most common clones hold 2.5% to 3.5%. The sample was blood buffy coat. All receptors derive from a woman aged 18 to 75 with a cervical HPV16 infection that either progressed to CIN3+ or cleared (not recorded which).

Remarks on this clone: The read halts 3 residues ahead of the CDR3 end, with the missing end drawn from the germline J gene. J is TRBJ2-4 and V is TRBV18; tentative D call: TRBD1 (6 bases). CDR1 and CDR2 (germline): KGHSH, LQKENI. CDR3 length: 18 residues. V was trimmed by 2 bases and J by 0 bases, leaving 17 bases between them. CDR3 DNA, as far as it was read: TGTGCCAGCTCACCAACTTACGGGACATCAATAGCCAAAAACATT. This gives the protein CASSPTYGTSIAKNI. The whole CDR3 sequence is CASSPTYGTSIAKNIQYF.

As regards this clone: The read ends 3 residues early relative to the CDR3; the germline J gene fills the gap. V is TRBV19 and J is TRBJ2-6; possibly TRBD1 for D (6 bases). The V and J ends lost 1 base and 2 bases respectively, with 15 bases between them. Germline values: CDR1 LNHDA, CDR2 SQIVND (reference sequence). The CDR3 is made up of 18 amino acids. CDR3 region: CASSIAPQQGAGANVLTF. Partial CDR3 DNA: TGTGCCAGTAGTATAGCACCGCAACAGGGAGCTGGGGCCAACGTC.

In regard to this clone: The read ends 3 residues early relative to the CDR3; the germline J gene fills the gap. This rearrangement joins TRBV7-9 to TRBJ2-7; a weak D match, TRBD2 (5 bases). The CDR3 spans 14 residues. Between the trimmed V and J ends, which lost 6 bases and 0 bases, there was a span of 12 bases. The germline gives CDR1 SEHNR, CDR2 FQNEAQ (reference sequence). Incomplete CDR3 DNA: TGTGCCAGCAGGTTGGACTCTAACTCCTACGAG. Protein sequence: CASRLDSNSYE. In full, the CDR3 reads CASRLDSNSYEQYF.

With respect to this clone: Coverage ceases 3 residues before the CDR3 finishes, and the germline J gene fills in the end. V gene TRBV7-3 combines with J gene TRBJ1-6, with D perhaps TRBD1 (5 bases). V lost 2 bases and J 5 bases, leaving 10 bases between the germline ends. CDR1 SGHTA and CDR2 FQGTGA come from the germline V gene. The CDR3 runs 15 residues. The CDR3 sequence is CASSLRGMNNSPLHF. The DNA read from the CDR3 is TGTGCCAGCAGCTTACGGGGGATGAATAATTCACCC.

For this clone: The DNA ends 3 residues before the CDR3 does, and the rest of the CDR3 is filled in from the germline J gene. This chain joins TRBV30 and TRBJ2-3; TRBD2 matches 9 bases. The CDR3 totals 15 residues. V lost 2 bases to trimming and J lost 6 bases; unmatched junction nucleotides: 9. Germline V gene sequence: CDR1 GTSNPN, CDR2 SVGIG (reference sequence). CDR3 sequence: CAWSTRGGPGDTQYF. CDR3 DNA, as far as it was read: TGTGCCTGGAGTACGCGGGGGGGGCCAGGGGATACG.

Remarks on this clone: With the read ending 3 residues before the CDR3 end, the germline J gene is used to fill in that end. This sequence joins TRBV19 and TRBJ2-7; TRBD2 agrees at 9 bases. Germline CDR1 reads LNHDA; CDR2 reads SQIVND (reference sequence). This CDR3 is built from 14 residues. Unmatched junction bases numbered 3, after V lost 4 bases and J lost 2 bases. CDR3 sequence reads: CASSKGGGAYEQYF. CDR3 bases read: TGTGCCAGTAGTAAGGGCGGGGGGGCCTACGAG.

Comments on this clone: The read falls 3 residues short of the CDR3 end, and the missing part is taken from the germline J gene. The chain combines TRBV18 with TRBJ1-2; D perhaps matches TRBD1 (5 bases). This CDR3 has 14 amino acids. The germline CDR1 and CDR2 sequences are KGHSH and LQKENI. The sequenced part of the CDR3 DNA is TGTGCCAGCTCACAGGGGTCGCGAGGGAATGAC. It is translated as CASSQGSRGND. The CDR3, in full, reads CASSQGSRGNDYTF.

As regards this clone: Coverage ceases 3 residues before the CDR3 finishes, and the germline J gene fills in the end. The chain uses TRBV29-1 and TRBJ2-3, with D unclear. Germline loops: CDR1 SQVTM, CDR2 ANQGSEA. The CDR3 extends over 12 amino acids. CDR3 bases read: TGCAGCGTTGACTTAGGTCAGGAGACG. This encodes CSVDLGQET. The full CDR3 is CSVDLGQETQYF.

To note about this clone: Read coverage stops 3 residues before the CDR3 terminus; the germline J gene supplies the remainder. The J gene is TRBJ1-6, the V gene TRBV19; 7 positions agree with TRBD1. In germline, CDR1 is LNHDA, CDR2 SQIVND (reference sequence). The V and J ends lost 3 bases and 9 bases, in that order; junction bases with no gene match: 11. The CDR3 spans 16 residues. This chain's CDR3 is CASSMAQGSSLSPLHF. Partial CDR3 DNA: TGTGCCAGTAGTATGGCACAGGGGTCTTCCCTTTCACCC.

Note on this clone: Read data end 3 residues before the CDR3 end; the end is taken from the germline J gene. The V gene is TRBV6-4, the J gene TRBJ1-2; tentatively, D is TRBD1 (5 bases). Germline V gives CDR1 MRHNA, CDR2 SNTAGT. V lost 2 bases to trimming and J lost 4 bases, with 5 bases between them. This CDR3 is 12 amino acids long. CDR3 sequence reads: CASSDRGYGYTF. CDR3 DNA (partial): TGTGCCAGCAGTGACAGGGGCTATGGC.

With regard to this clone: The CDR3 goes on 3 residues after the read ends, and that part is filled in from the germline J gene. The chain has TRBV20-1 and TRBJ2-2, with D possibly matching TRBD1 (6 bases). Germline lookup yields CDR1 DFQATT and CDR2 SNEGSKA (reference sequence). The CDR3 extends over 15 amino acids. This CDR3 reads CSASIPGAANEKLFF. The CDR3 bases that were read are TGCAGTGCTAGTATCCCAGGGGCCGCTAATGAAAAG.

Concerning this clone: The CDR3 end falls 3 residues outside the read, so it is completed with the germline J gene. The chain is built from TRBV14 and TRBJ2-3; possibly TRBD1 or TRBD2 for D (5 bases each). The length of the CDR3 is 12 residues. The V gene's germline CDR1 is SGHDN and CDR2 FVKESK. CDR3 DNA, as far as it was read: TGTGCCAGCAGCGCAGGGTGGGAGACG. Its translation is CASSAGWET. The entire CDR3 sequence reads CASSAGWETQYF. The full variable domain, with the rest looked up from reference TRBV14 and TRBJ2-3, is EAGVTQFPSHSVIEKGQTVTLRCDPISGHDNLYWYRRVMGKEIKFLLHFVKESKQDESGMPNNRFLAERTGGTYSTLKVQPAELEDSGVYFCASSAGWETQYFGPGTRLTVL.

About this clone: With the read ending 3 residues before the CDR3 end, the germline J gene is used to fill in that end. The chain has TRBV18 and TRBJ1-4; 9 nucleotides match TRBD1. The germline gives CDR1 KGHSH, CDR2 LQKENI. The CDR3 runs 15 residues. J was trimmed by 10 bases and V by 3 bases; bases with no gene match: 9. The sequenced CDR3 bases are TGTGCCAGCTCACCTCGGGACAGGGACGAAGGAAAA. Its protein is CASSPRDRDEGK. The whole CDR3 reads CASSPRDRDEGKLFF. Drawing the rest from reference TRBV18 and TRBJ1-4, the complete variable domain is NAGVMQNPRHLVRRRGQEARLRCSPMKGHSHVYWYRQLPEEGLKFMVYLQKENIIDESGMPKERFSAEFPKEGPSILRIQQVVRGDSAAYFCASSPRDRDEGKLFFGSGTQLSVL.

CDR3 DNA (partial): TGTGCCAGCAGTTTCGGCGGAGATTCACCC. It is translated as CASSFGGDSP. The full CDR3 sequence reads CASSFGGDSPLHF. The chain is built from TRBV27 and TRBJ1-6; D remains unclear. Read sequence stops 3 residues before the CDR3 end, and the germline J gene provides the missing end. In germline, CDR1 is MNHEY, CDR2 SMNVEV (reference sequence). CDR3 length: 13 residues. V lost 3 bases, J lost 8 bases, and 8 bases lay in between.

As concerns this clone: The read is 3 residues too short to cover the CDR3 end, so that end is filled in from the germline J gene. The chain couples TRBV18 to TRBJ2-7, with D tentatively TRBD1 (5 bases). The ends were cut back, 2 bases at V and 5 bases at J, with 7 bases in the middle. Germline CDR1 KGHSH, CDR2 LQKENI. The CDR3 sequence is 12 residues long. The chain's CDR3 is CASSPTRDEQYF. The sequenced CDR3 bases are TGTGCCAGCTCACCAACCAGGGACGAG. The complete variable domain, with remaining parts taken from reference TRBV18 and TRBJ2-7, reads NAGVMQNPRHLVRRRGQEARLRCSPMKGHSHVYWYRQLPEEGLKFMVYLQKENIIDESGMPKERFSAEFPKEGPSILRIQQVVRGDSAAYFCASSPTRDEQYFGPGTRLTVT.

With regard to this clone: The read halts 3 residues ahead of the CDR3 end, with the missing end drawn from the germline J gene. The chain recombines TRBV19 with TRBJ2-1, with 11 bases matching TRBD1. V trimming: 4 bases; J trimming: 7 bases; junction bases outside the gene matches: 6. CDR1 and CDR2 from the germline V gene are LNHDA and SQIVND (reference sequence). This CDR3 spans 15 amino acids. CDR3 sequence reads: CASSTRGQGANEQFF. Incomplete CDR3 DNA: TGTGCCAGTAGTACCCGCGGACAGGGGGCGAATGAG.

As for this clone: The read is 3 residues too short to cover the CDR3 end, so that end is filled in from the germline J gene. The chain has TRBV5-6 and TRBJ2-5; D is ambiguous. In germline, CDR1 is SGHDT, CDR2 YYEEEE. The length of the CDR3 is 14 residues. Trimming took 1 base from V and 1 from J, leaving 8 bases between them. Incomplete CDR3 DNA: TGTGCCAGCAGCTTGCGGCGGATCCAAGAGACC. Translated, it gives CASSLRRIQET. The complete CDR3 sequence is CASSLRRIQETQYF.

A note on this clone: Read data end 3 residues before the CDR3 end; the end is taken from the germline J gene. This chain links TRBV30 with TRBJ2-1; 11 nucleotides match TRBD2. V trimming: 1 base; J trimming: 6 bases; junction bases outside the gene matches: 8. The length of the CDR3 is 16 residues. The germline V gene encodes CDR1 GTSNPN and CDR2 SVGIG (reference sequence). The CDR3 sequence is CAWSATSSGGINEQFF. The CDR3 DNA, read in part, is TGTGCCTGGAGTGCCACCTCTAGCGGGGGGATCAATGAG.

The CDR3 bases that were read are TGTGCCAGCAGCTGGGGAGCGGGGGGCTACGAG. As protein: CASSWGAGGYE. The whole CDR3 is CASSWGAGGYEQYF. The gene calls are TRBV14 and TRBJ2-7, with 9 positions matching TRBD2. The read ends 3 residues shy of where the CDR3 ends; the end is completed using the germline J gene. In germline, CDR1 is SGHDN, CDR2 FVKESK. The CDR3 is 14 amino acids. V trimming: 5 bases; J trimming: 3 bases; junction bases outside the gene matches: 5.

About this clone: Coverage ceases 3 residues before the CDR3 finishes, and the germline J gene fills in the end. V gene TRBV20-1 combines with J gene TRBJ1-1; the match to TRBD1 covers 7 bases. V dropped 5 bases and J dropped 5; count of bases not matched to a gene: 11. Germline loops: CDR1 DFQATT, CDR2 SNEGSKA (reference sequence). This CDR3 spans 14 amino acids. The DNA read from the CDR3 is TGCAGTGCTTTCTGGACAGGATCGAATACTGAA. Translation: CSAFWTGSNTE. The entire CDR3 is CSAFWTGSNTEAFF.

A word on this clone: The read finishes 3 residues shy of the CDR3 end, and the germline J gene is used to complete it. The chain recombines TRBV11-1 with TRBJ2-7; the match to TRBD2 covers 7 bases. The germline V gene encodes CDR1 SGHAT and CDR2 FQDESV (reference sequence). CDR3 length equals 13 residues. The V gene end was trimmed by 9 bases and the J gene end by 6 bases; junction bases not matched to a gene: 11. CDR3 residues: CASSSGLSFEQYF. The covered CDR3 bases are TGTGCCAGTTCTAGCGGATTGAGTTTCGAG.

Comments on this clone: The read ends 3 residues early relative to the CDR3; the germline J gene fills the gap. The V and J genes are TRBV7-6 and TRBJ2-3; 8 positions agree with TRBD1. With 4 bases clipped from V and 1 base from J, the junction kept 1 base outside the gene matches. From germline, CDR1 is SGHVS and CDR2 FNYEAQ. This CDR3 is 14 amino acids long. CDR3: CASSSQGGTDTQYF. The CDR3 DNA, read in part, is TGTGCCAGCAGCTCACAGGGGGGCACAGATACG. Based on the CDR3 plus reference TRBV7-6 and TRBJ2-3, the full variable domain is GAGVSQSPRYKVTKRGQDVALRCDPISGHVSLYWYRQALGQGPEFLTYFNYEAQQDKSGLPNDRFSAERPEGSISTLTIQRTEQRDSAMYRCASSSQGGTDTQYFGPGTRLTVL.

In regard to this clone: The CDR3 end lies 3 residues beyond the end of the read and is filled in from the germline J gene. The rearrangement links TRBV5-4 to TRBJ2-3; D is perhaps TRBD2 (6 bases). The V end was cut by 4 bases, the J end by 1 base, with 13 bases between. This CDR3 region has 15 residues. The germline V gene has CDR1 SGHNT and CDR2 YYREEE (reference sequence). The CDR3 region is CASSAQLAGTDTQYF. Incomplete CDR3 DNA: TGTGCCAGCAGCGCCCAACTAGCTGGCACAGATACG.

Of note for this clone: Read data end 3 residues before the CDR3 end; the end is taken from the germline J gene. J is TRBJ2-7 and V is TRBV19, with 10 bases aligning to TRBD2. The CDR3 extends over 15 amino acids. V was clipped by 6 bases and J by 2 bases; unmatched bases: 7. Germline-derived CDR1 and CDR2 are LNHDA and SQIVND (reference sequence). The sequenced part of the CDR3 DNA is TGTGCCAGTAGGCCGCAAGCGGGGGGGCCCTACGAG. Residues: CASRPQAGGPYE. The full CDR3 is CASRPQAGGPYEQYF. The full variable domain, with the rest looked up from reference TRBV19 and TRBJ2-7, is DGGITQSPKYLFRKEGQNVTLSCEQNLNHDAMYWYRQDPGQGLRLIYYSQIVNDFQKGDIAEGYSVSREKKESFPLTVTSAQKNPTAFYLCASRPQAGGPYEQYFGPGTRLTVT.

A word on this clone: The sequenced fragment ends 3 residues before the CDR3 boundary, so the rest is inferred from the germline J gene. This chain joins TRBV20-1 and TRBJ2-1, with TRBD2 matching 7 bases. The CDR3 is made up of 14 amino acids. Germline CDR1 and CDR2: DFQATT and SNEGSKA (reference sequence). V lost 0 bases to trimming and J lost 4 bases; unmatched junction nucleotides: 3. The DNA read from the CDR3 is TGCAGTGCTAGAGATGGCGGGGGTTACAATGAG. As protein: CSARDGGGYNE. The whole CDR3 region reads CSARDGGGYNEQFF.